This TCR beta chain derives from a study of tumor-infiltrating lymphocytes in primary liver carcinoma. V lost 0 bases and J 4 bases, leaving 8 bases between the germline ends. The CDR3 is made up of 14 amino acids. Looked up from germline, CDR1 is SGHTS and CDR2 is YDEGEE. General study findings and limits: Blood trailed tumors significantly in top-250-clone fraction (p = 0.039).

Germline DNA was extracted too, while blood RNA derived from unsorted whole blood. Priming with a constant-region primer yielded TCR beta cDNA from roughly 490 ng total RNA. Generation of the TCR beta libraries relied on three nested multiplex PCR rounds using slightly modified ARM-PCR. A C-beta reverse primer was combined with TRBV1-TRBV30 forward primers in the first two PCR rounds, and each round had 10 cycles. TCRdb re-analysed the multiplex PCR reads in MiXCR, keeping a single row per CDR3 protein. The table shows about 180,000 distinct CDR3 sequences, with 50% to 75% occurring only once. Concerning this clonotype itself: Antigen specificity is unknown.

This chain links TRBV5-8 with TRBJ1-5; TRBD1 might be the D (5 bases). The sequence derives from a man aged 35-49 years with primary liver carcinoma and hepatitis B virus infection. The sequenced sample consisted of peripheral blood. This CDR3 reads CASSLGQTNQPQHF. CDR3 bases: TGTGCCAGCAGCTTGGGACAGACGAATCAGCCCCAGCATTTT.